This TCR beta chain was documented in a study of T cells after yellow fever vaccination (dated by TCRdb to the late 2010s). About the investigation overall: The SMART-Seq v4 Ultra Low Input RNA kit was used to prepare libraries from fractions with low cell numbers. To follow T-cell clones before and after primary and booster YFV17D yellow fever vaccination, bulk TCR alpha and beta repertoires were sequenced over time. Two healthy male donors, one aged 18 to 30 and one aged 30 to 40 years, were included in the cohort. Blood was drawn at multiple timepoints before and after primary and secondary immunization, with bulk PBMC replicates and cell subsets isolated. General findings and caveats noted by the study authors: Compared with the primary T-cell response, the secondary T-cell response was faster but weaker, reaching its peak on day 5 rather than on day 15. Because the study included only two donors, the extent to which the findings can be generalized is limited. Computational filtering was required because FACS-sorted repertoires could contain abundant contaminating clonotypes from the bulk population. After the booster, most of the clones that had expanded following primary vaccination were detected again (almost 98% of CD4 and 85% to 90% of CD8), which suggests that memory was broadly maintained. A small fraction of clonotypes appeared in both the CD4 and CD8 compartments, likely as a result of convergent recombination.

V loses 5 bases at its end and J loses 6 bases; junction bases beyond the gene matches: 6. CDR3 length: 15 amino acids, cysteine to phenylalanine. The kept DNA is CDR3 alone, 45 bases in frame from the first base. CDR1 and CDR2 are drawn from the germline V gene: MNHEY, SVGAGI. A note on this clonotype: Its target antigen remains unknown. No qualities accompany the bases; no much larger clone lies one base away.

Reads for this sample came from an Illumina NovaSeq 6000. TCR cDNA was made using 5'RACE template switching, a step that added a universal primer site and unique molecular identifiers. Priming of cDNA synthesis was performed from both the TCR alpha and TCR beta constant segments. Library amplification involved two PCR steps, and the second step added sample barcodes and sequencing adapters. Sequencing of the libraries was done on either Illumina HiSeq 2500 (2x100 bp) or NovaSeq (2x150 bp). Concerning the study's data processing: Demultiplexing of reads and collapsing into UMI consensus sequences were performed with MIGEC, and V(D)J alignment was carried out with MiXCR. Vaccine-responding clonotypes were defined with edgeR using replicate PBMC samples, requiring FDR below 0.01 and a log2 fold change above 5 up to day 15. CD4 or CD8 identity was assigned to each bulk clonotype according to whether the clonotype was present at higher abundance in the sequenced CD4 repertoire or the sequenced CD8 repertoire. Using fastp trimming at Q25 and MiXCR clonotype assembly, TCRdb reanalyzed the public sequencing data and kept in-frame beta chains. All rows with the same CDR3 protein become a single entry with the most common DNA and genes. These V and J calls rely on TCRdb rather than the paper's analysis. The sample table contains approximately 120,000 distinct CDR3 sequences; only one count was recorded for roughly 15% of them. The ten largest clones take up approximately 39% of the sample.

In light of the paper, this sample's treatment or condition label describes: live attenuated yellow fever vaccine strain. A standard Ficoll-Paque protocol was used to isolate PBMCs from peripheral blood. CD4 and CD8 T-cell fractions were isolated with Dynabeads CD4 and CD8 positive selection kits. RNA was extracted with TriZol from bulk PBMCs, CD4 and CD8 fractions, and dextramer-positive and dextramer-negative fractions. The specimen comprised CD8+ T cells sorted from PBMCs, sampled 5 days after the yellow fever booster vaccination. This TCR was sampled from a young man who received the YFV17D yellow fever vaccine. The sequence joins TRBV6-5 to TRBJ1-6; TRBD1 aligns with 8 central bases. CDR3 sequence: CASSNLDRANSPLHF. The DNA sequence reads TGTGCCAGCAGTAACTTGGACAGGGCTAATTCACCCCTCCACTTT.